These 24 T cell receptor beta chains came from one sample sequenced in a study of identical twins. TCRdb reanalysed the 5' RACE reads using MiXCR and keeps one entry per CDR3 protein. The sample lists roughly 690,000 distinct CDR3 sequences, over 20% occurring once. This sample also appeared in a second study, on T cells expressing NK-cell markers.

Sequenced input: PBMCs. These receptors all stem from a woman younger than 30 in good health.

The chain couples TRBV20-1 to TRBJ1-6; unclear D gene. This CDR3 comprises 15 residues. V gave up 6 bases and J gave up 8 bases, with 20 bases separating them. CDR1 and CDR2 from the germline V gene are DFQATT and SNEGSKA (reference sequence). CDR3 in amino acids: CSASATAAGDSPLHF. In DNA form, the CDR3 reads TGCAGTGCCTCGGCGACGGCCGCCGGAGATTCACCCCTCCACTTT.

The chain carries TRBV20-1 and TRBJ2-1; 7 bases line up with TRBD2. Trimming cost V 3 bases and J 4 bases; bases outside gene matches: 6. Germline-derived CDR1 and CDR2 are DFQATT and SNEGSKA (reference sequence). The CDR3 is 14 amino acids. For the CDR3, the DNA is TGCAGTGCTAGGAGGTCTAGCGGATACAATGAGCAGTTCTTC. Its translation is CSARRSSGYNEQFF.

The CDR3 DNA follows: TGTGCCAGTATTGGCGGGGGAAGGGTAGATCAGCCCCAGCATTTT. This codes for CASIGGGRVDQPQHF. The chain uses TRBV6-1 and TRBJ1-5; perhaps TRBD1 as D (5 bases). Germline V gives CDR1 MNHNS, CDR2 SASEGT. The CDR3 runs to 15 residues. V lost 9 bases, J lost 5 bases, and 20 bases lay in between.

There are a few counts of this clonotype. The CDR3 bases are TGCGCCAGCAGCCCGTCAACAGGGAAGGCGACCCAGTACTTC. Amino acids: CASSPSTGKATQYF. The V call is TRBV5-1, the J call TRBJ2-5, with D possibly being TRBD1 (6 bases). CDR1 is SGHRS, CDR2 YFSETQ, per germline. V lost 4 bases and J lost 7, with 17 bases in between. The CDR3 length is 14 residues.

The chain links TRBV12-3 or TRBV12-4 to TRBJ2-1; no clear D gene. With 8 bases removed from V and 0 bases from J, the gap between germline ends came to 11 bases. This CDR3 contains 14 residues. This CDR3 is CASGPRSSYNEQFF. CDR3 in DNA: TGTGCCAGCGGGCCTCGGAGCTCCTACAATGAGCAGTTCTTC.

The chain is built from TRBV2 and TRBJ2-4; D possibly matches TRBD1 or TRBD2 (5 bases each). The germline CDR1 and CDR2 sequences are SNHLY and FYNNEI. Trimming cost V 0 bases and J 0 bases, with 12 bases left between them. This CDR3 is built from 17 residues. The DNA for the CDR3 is TGTGCCAGCAGTGAAGCGGGGGTCTTCCTAGCCAAAAACATTCAGTACTTC. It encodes CASSEAGVFLAKNIQYF.

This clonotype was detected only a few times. The CDR3 is CSARVAPPAMNTEAFF. As DNA, the CDR3 is TGCAGTGCTAGAGTTGCCCCCCCAGCCATGAACACTGAAGCTTTCTTT. V is TRBV20-1 and J is TRBJ1-1; D ambiguous. The CDR3 extends over 16 amino acids. Germline-derived CDR1 and CDR2 are DFQATT and SNEGSKA (reference sequence). Trimming left V 1 base short and J 0 bases short, with 15 bases between.

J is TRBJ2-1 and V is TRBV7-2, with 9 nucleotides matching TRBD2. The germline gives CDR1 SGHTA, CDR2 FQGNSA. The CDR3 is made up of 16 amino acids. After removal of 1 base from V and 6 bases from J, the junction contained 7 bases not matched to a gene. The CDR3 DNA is TGTGCCAGCAGCTTAGAAGGCGGGAGGGCGGGCAATGAGCAGTTCTTC. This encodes CASSLEGGRAGNEQFF.

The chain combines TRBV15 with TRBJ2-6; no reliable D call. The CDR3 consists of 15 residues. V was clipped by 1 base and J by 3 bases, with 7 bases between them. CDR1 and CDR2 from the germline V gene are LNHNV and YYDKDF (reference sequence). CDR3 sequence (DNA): TGTGCCACCAGCAGAGTCGCTATTGGGGCCAACGTCCTGACTTTC. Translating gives CATSRVAIGANVLTF.

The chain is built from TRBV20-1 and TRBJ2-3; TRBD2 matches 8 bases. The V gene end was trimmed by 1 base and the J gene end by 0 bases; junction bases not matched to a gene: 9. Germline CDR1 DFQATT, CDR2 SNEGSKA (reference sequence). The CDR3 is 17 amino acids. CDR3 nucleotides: TGCAGTGCTAGAGTTGGTCGGGGGACTAGTAGCACAGATACGCAGTATTTT. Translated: CSARVGRGTSSTDTQYF.

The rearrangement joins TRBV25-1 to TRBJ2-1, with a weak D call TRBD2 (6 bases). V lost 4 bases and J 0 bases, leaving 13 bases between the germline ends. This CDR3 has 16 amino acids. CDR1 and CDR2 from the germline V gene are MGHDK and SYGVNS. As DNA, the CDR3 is TGTGCCAGCAGTGTTAGACTAGGGAGCTCCTACAATGAGCAGTTCTTC. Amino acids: CASSVRLGSSYNEQFF.

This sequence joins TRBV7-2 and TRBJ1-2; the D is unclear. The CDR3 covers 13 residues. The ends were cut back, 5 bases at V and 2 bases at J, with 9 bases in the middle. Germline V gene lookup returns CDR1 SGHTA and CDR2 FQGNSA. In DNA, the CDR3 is TGTGCCAGCAGCAGAACCTGGAACTATGGCTACACCTTC. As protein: CASSRTWNYGYTF.

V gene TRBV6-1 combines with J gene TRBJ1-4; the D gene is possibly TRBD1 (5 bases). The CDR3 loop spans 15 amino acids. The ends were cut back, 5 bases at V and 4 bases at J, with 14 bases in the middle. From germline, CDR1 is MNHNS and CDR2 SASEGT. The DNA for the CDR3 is TGTGCCAGCAGTAATACAGGTCCCTATAATGAAAAACTGTTTTTT. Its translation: CASSNTGPYNEKLFF.

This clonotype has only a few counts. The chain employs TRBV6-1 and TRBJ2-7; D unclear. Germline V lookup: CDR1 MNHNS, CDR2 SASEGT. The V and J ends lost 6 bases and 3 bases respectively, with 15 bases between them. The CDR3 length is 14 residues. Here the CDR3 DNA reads TGTGCCAGCAGCCTTAGGACGGAGAGCTACGAGCAGTACTTC. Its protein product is CASSLRTESYEQYF.

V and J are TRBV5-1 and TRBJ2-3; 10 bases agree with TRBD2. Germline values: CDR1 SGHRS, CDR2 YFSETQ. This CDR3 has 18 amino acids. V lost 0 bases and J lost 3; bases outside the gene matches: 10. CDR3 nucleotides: TGCGCCAGCAGCTTGGGCGCTAGCGGGAGATGGGGTACAGATACGCAGTATTTT. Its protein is CASSLGASGRWGTDTQYF. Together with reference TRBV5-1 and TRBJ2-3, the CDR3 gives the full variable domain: KAGVTQTPRYLIKTRGQQVTLSCSPISGHRSVSWYQQTPGQGLQFLFEYFSETQRNKGNFPGRFSGRQFSNSRSEMNVSTLELGDSALYLCASSLGASGRWGTDTQYFGPGTRLTVL.

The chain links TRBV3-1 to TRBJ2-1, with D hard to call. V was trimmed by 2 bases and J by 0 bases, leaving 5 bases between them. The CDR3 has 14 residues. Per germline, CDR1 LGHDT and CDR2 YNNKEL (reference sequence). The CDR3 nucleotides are TGTGCCAGCAGCCAAAAAAACTCCTACAATGAGCAGTTCTTC. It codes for CASSQKNSYNEQFF.

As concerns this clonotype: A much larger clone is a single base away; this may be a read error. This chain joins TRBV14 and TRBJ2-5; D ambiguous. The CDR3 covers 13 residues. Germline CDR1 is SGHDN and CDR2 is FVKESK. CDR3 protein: CASSQTNQETLYF. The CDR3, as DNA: TGTGCCAGCAGCCAGACCAACCAAGAGACCCTGTACTTC.

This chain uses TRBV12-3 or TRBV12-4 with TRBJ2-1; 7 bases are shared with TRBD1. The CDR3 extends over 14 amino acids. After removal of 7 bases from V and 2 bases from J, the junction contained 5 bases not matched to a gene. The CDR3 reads CASTDDRAYNEQFF. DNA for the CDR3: TGTGCCAGCACTGATGACAGGGCCTACAATGAGCAGTTCTTC.

For the CDR3, the DNA is TGCTCCCCTGGAGAGACCCAGTACTTC. Translated: CSPGETQYF. The chain has TRBV20-1 and TRBJ2-5, with D unclear. The V gene's germline CDR1 is DFQATT and CDR2 SNEGSKA (reference sequence). The CDR3 totals 9 residues.

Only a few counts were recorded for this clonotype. The chain's CDR3 is CSAREFRTGDDTEAFF. DNA for the CDR3: TGCAGTGCTAGAGAGTTTCGGACAGGGGACGACACTGAAGCTTTCTTT. The chain joins TRBV20-1 to TRBJ1-1; the match to TRBD1 covers 9 bases. The CDR3 has 16 residues. The ends lost 0 bases at V and 3 bases at J; junction bases unmatched: 8. In germline, CDR1 is DFQATT, CDR2 SNEGSKA (reference sequence).

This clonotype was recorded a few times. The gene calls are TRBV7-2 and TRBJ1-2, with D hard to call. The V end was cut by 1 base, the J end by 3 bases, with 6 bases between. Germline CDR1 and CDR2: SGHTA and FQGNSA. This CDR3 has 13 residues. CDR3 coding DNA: TGTGCCAGCAGCTTAGACATCTACTATGGCTACACCTTC. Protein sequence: CASSLDIYYGYTF.

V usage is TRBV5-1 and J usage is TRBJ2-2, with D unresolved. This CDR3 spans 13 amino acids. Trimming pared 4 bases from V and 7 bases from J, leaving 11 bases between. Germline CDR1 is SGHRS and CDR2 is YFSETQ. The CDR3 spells CASSPGPGGELFF. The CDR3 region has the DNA TGCGCCAGCAGCCCTGGCCCGGGCGGGGAGCTGTTTTTT.

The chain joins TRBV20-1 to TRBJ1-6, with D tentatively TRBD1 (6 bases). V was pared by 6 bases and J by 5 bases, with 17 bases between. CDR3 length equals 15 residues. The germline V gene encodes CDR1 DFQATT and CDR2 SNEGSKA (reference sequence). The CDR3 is CSAAAPGVDNSPLHF. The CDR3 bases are TGCAGTGCCGCAGCCCCAGGGGTAGATAATTCACCCCTCCACTTT.

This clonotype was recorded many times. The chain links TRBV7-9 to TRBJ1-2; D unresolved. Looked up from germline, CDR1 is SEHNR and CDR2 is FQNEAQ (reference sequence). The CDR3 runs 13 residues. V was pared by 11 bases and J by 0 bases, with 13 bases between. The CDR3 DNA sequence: TGTGCCGTAACAGAGAATTCTAACTATGGCTACACCTTC. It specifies CAVTENSNYGYTF.